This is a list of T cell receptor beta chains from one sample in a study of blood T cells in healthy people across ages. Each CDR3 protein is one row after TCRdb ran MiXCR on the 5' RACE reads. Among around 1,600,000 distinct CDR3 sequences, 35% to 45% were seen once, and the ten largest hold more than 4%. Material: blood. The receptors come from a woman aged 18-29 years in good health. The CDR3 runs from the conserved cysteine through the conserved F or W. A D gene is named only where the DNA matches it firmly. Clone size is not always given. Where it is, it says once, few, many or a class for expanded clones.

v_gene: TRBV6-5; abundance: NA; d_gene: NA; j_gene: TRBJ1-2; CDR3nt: TGTGCCAGCAGTTACCCAATCCCAGGGGTGGGCTATGGCTACACCTTC; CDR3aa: CASSYPIPGVGYGYTF
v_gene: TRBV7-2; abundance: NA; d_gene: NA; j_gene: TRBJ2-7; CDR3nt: TGTGCCAGCAGCTTATACGGCATTTCTTACGAGCAGTACTTC; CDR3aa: CASSLYGISYEQYF
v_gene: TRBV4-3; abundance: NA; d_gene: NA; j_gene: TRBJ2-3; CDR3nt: TGCGCCAGCAGCCCCCGCAGCCCTTCCGATACGCAGTATTTT; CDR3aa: CASSPRSPSDTQYF
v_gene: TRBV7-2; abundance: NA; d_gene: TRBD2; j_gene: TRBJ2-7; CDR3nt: TGTGCCAGCAGCTCATCCGGGACTAGCTACCACGAGCAGTACTTC; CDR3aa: CASSSSGTSYHEQYF
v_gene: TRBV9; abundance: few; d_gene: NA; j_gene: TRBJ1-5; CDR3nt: TGTGCCAGCAGCGTGACGGGTCTCGGCAATCAGCCCCAGCATTTT; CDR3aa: CASSVTGLGNQPQHF
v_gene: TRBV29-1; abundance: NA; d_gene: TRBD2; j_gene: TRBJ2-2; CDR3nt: TGCAGCGTTCGTCGTATAGCGGGAGAGGCCGGGGAGCTGTTTTTT; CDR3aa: CSVRRIAGEAGELFF
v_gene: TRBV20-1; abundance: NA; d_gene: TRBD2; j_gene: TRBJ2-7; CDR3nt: TGCAGTGCTAGAGATGACAGCGGGAGGGGGGGCGAGCAGTACTTC; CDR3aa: CSARDDSGRGGEQYF
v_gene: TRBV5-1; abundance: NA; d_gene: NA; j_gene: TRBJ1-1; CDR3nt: TGCGCCAGCAGCTTGGGGGAGTGGGGTGAAGCTTTCTTT; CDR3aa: CASSLGEWGEAFF
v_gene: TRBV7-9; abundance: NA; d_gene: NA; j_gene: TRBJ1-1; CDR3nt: TGTGCCAGCAGCTTATGGGCCAGGGACACTGAAGCTTTCTTT; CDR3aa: CASSLWARDTEAFF
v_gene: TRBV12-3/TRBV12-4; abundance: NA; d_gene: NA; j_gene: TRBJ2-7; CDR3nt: TGTGCCAGCAGTCTTCGACAGAGAGACGATGAGCAGTACTTC; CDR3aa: CASSLRQRDDEQYF
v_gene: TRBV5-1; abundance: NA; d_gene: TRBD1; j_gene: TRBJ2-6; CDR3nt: TGCGCCAGCAGCTCCTCGGACAGGTTCTTCTCTGGGGCCAACGTCCTGACTTTC; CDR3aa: CASSSSDRFFSGANVLTF
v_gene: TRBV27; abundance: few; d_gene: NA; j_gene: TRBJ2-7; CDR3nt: TGTGCCAGCAGTTTGGAGGGAGCAGGAGACGAGCAGTACTTC; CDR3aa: CASSLEGAGDEQYF
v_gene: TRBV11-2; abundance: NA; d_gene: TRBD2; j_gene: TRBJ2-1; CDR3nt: TGTGCCAGCAGCCGGATAGCGGGGTACCTGGGCGAGCAGTTCTTC; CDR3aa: CASSRIAGYLGEQFF
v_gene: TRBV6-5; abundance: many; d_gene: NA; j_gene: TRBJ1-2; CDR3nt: TGTGCCAGCACCAAGGACACCTACTATGGCTACACCTTC; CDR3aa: CASTKDTYYGYTF
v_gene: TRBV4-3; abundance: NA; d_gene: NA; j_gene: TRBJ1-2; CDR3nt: TGCGCCAGCAGCCAAGATCTTCGGCAGGCAAACTATGGCTACACCTTC; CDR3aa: CASSQDLRQANYGYTF
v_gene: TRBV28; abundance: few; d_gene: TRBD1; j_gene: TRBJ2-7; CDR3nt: TGTGCCAGCAGACCAGGGGGCGCATTCGAGCAGTACTTC; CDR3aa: CASRPGGAFEQYF
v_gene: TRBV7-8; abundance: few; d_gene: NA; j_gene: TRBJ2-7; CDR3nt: TGTGCCAGCAGCTTCGACACCCCCTACGCCTACGAGCAGTACTTC; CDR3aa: CASSFDTPYAYEQYF
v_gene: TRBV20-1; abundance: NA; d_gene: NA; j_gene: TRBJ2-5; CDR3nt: TGCTGTGCTAGAAGGAGGGAGACCCAGTACTTC; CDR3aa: CCARRRETQYF
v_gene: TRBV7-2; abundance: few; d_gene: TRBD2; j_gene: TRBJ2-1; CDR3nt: TGTGCCAGCAGCTCCGGGACTACCGGCAATGAGCAGTTCTTC; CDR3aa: CASSSGTTGNEQFF
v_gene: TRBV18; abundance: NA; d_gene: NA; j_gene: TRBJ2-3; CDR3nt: TGTGCCGGAGGTGGAGGGCGCACAGATACGCAGTATTTT; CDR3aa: CAGGGGRTDTQYF
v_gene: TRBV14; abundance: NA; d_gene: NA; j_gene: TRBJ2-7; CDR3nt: TGTGCCAGCAGCCAAGCGGGGTTACACTACGAGCAGTACTTC; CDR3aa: CASSQAGLHYEQYF
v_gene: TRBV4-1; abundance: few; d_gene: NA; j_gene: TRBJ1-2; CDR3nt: TGCGCCAGCAGCCAAGAAGGAGTTCCGGGAATAGCTAACTATGGCTACACCTTC; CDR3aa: CASSQEGVPGIANYGYTF
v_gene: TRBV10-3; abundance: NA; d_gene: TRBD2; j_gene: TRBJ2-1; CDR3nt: TGTGCCATCAGCCCGGGACTAGAGCACAATGAGCAGTTCTTC; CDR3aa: CAISPGLEHNEQFF
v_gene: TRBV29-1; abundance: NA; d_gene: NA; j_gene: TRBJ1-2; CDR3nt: TGCAGCGTTGATGGGGGGGGTGATAACTATGGCTACACCTTC; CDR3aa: CSVDGGGDNYGYTF
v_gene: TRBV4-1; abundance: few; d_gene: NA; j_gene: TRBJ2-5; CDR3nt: TGCGCCAGCAGTTCCGCCCCGGGAATATTAGAGACCCAGTACTTC; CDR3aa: CASSSAPGILETQYF
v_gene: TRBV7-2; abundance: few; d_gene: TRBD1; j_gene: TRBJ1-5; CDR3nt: TGTGCCAGCAGCTCAGGGACAGGGCTCCTTAATCAGCCCCAGCATTTT; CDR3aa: CASSSGTGLLNQPQHF
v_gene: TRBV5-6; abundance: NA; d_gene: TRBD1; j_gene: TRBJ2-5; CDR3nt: TGTGCCAGCAGCAGGATCCCGACAGGGAAAGAGACCCAGTACTTC; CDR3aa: CASSRIPTGKETQYF
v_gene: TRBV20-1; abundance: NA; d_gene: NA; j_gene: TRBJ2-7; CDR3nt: TGCAGTGCTAGGAAGGGATCCTACAATGAGCAGTACTTC; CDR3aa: CSARKGSYNEQYF
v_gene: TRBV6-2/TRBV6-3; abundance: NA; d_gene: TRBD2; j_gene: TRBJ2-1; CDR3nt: TGTGCCAGCCTAAGCAACCCCGGGACTAGCGGGAAGCATTACAATGAGCAGTTCTTC; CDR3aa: CASLSNPGTSGKHYNEQFF
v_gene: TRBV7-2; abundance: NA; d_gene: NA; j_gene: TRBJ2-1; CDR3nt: TGTGCCAGCAGCTTCTACGGGAAAGAGCAGTTCTTC; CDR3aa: CASSFYGKEQFF
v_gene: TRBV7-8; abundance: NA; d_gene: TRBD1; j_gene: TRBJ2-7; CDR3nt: TGTGCCAGCAGCTTAGCGGACAGGGGCACCCATTACGAGCAGTACTTC; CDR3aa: CASSLADRGTHYEQYF
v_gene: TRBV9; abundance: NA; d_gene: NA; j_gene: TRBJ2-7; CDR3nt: TGTGCCAGCAGCGTTCTAGCGGACAGCTCCTACAATGAGCAGTACTTC; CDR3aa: CASSVLADSSYNEQYF
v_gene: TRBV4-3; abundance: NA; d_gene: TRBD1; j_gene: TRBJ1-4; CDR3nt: TGCGCCAGCAGCAAGACAGGGATGGGAGAAAAACTGTTTTTT; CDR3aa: CASSKTGMGEKLFF
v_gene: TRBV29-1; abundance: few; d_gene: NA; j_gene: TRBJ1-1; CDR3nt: TGCAGCGCCCATTTAAACCTGGGGGCATGGGAAGCTTTCTTT; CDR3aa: CSAHLNLGAWEAFF
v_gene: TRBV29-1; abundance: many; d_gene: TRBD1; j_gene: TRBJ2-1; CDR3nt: TGCAGCGCTGACAGGGTCGATGAGCAGTTCTTC; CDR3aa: CSADRVDEQFF
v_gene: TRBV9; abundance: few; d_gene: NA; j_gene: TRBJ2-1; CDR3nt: TGTGCCAGCAGCCCAGACCATCCCGGGTGGAATGAGCAGTTCTTC; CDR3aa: CASSPDHPGWNEQFF
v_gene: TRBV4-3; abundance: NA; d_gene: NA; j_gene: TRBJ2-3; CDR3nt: TGCGCCAGCAGCCAAACGAGCGGCGGTACGCAGTATTTT; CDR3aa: CASSQTSGGTQYF